This T cell receptor (beta chain) was sequenced for a study of CD8 T cells in ankylosing spondylitis. As the method for making TCR beta libraries, quantitative 5'-RACE with molecular barcodes was used. TCRdb recomputed calls from the 5' RACE reads with MiXCR, one row per CDR3 protein. Of about 450,000 distinct CDR3 sequences listed, about 25% are singletons. This clonotype was counted a few times. Its target is unknown. Study-level points and caveats: Enrichment of disease-linked clones was reportedly significant in matched ankylosing spondylitis synovial fluid. A motif of 7 to 9 highly homologous TCR beta variants was seen as apparently characteristic of ankylosing spondylitis blood. Reactive arthritis synovial fluid and blood previously showed some of these motif variants.

V lost 1 base to trimming and J lost 5 bases, with 20 bases between them. This CDR3 region has 17 residues. The V gene's germline CDR1 is SGHVS and CDR2 FQNEAQ. This TCR came from a male donor with ankylosing spondylitis. The sample comprised blood, either unsorted or a sorted T cell fraction (not recorded which). V gene TRBV7-8 combines with J gene TRBJ2-5; D is perhaps TRBD1 or TRBD2 (5 bases each). DNA for the CDR3: TGTGCCAGCAGCTTAGGGGGAAGGGACCGCCAATTGGAGACCCAGTACTTC. Protein product: CASSLGGRDRQLETQYF.